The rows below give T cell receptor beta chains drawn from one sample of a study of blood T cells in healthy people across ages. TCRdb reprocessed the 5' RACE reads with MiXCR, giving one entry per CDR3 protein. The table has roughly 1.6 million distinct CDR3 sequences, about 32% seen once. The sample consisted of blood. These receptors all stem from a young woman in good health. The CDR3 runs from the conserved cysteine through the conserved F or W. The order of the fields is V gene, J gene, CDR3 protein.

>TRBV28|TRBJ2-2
CASSLFINTGELFF
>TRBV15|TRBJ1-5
CATSSVTGVQPQHF
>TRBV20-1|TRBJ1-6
CSALSVGGPSYNSPLHF
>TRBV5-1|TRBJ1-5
CASSLVPGTGNYQPQHF
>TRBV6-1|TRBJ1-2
CASSVRGPYGYTF
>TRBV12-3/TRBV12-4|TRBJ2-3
CASSLWVPDAQYF
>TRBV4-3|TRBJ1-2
CASSQDLGRGPRGGYTF
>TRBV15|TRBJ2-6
CATSGAYSGANVLTF
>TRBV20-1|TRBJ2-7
CSATRLAVYEQYF
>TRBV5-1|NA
CASTSLTGYEQYF
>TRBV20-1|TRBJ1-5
CSARDRGLGNQPQHF
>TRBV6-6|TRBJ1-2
CASRYSGTVEGYTF
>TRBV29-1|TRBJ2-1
CSVRAGSSYNEQFF
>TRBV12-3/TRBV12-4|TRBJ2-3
CASTFGRSADAQYF
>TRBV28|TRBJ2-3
CASSPRQGPPGATDTQYF
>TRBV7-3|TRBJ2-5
CASSLGASGGGRETQYF
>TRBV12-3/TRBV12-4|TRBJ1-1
CASSWTVGTEAFF
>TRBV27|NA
CASSSGTSGSGEQYF
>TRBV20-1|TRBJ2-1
CSAPPQWGGSNEQFF
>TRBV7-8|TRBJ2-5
CVSSLTGKETQYF
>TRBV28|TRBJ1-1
CASSNIRPGQGAGYTEAFF
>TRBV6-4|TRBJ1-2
CASRTGQGSYTF
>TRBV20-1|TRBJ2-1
CSADRGGRSYNEQFF
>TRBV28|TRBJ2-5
CASSPPLGETQYF
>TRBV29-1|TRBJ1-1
CSVANRDLNTEAFF
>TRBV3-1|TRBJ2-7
CASSQDPWGPQGAYEQYF
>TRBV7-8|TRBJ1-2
CASSLGGKTFSYGYTF
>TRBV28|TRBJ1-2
CASFPGQQLYGYTF
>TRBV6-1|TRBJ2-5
CASSVAGARETQYF
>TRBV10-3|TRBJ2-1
CAISDIGTPISYNEQFF
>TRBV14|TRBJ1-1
CTSRSDRAAFF
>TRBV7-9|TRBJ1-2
CASSANMTGRHGYTF
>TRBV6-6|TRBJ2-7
CVSRPGRSQYEQYF
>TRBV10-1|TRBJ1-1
CASRTLEIPAYTEAFF
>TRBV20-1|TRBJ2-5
CSARDTGVGETQYF
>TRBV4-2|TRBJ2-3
CASSQDELADSSTDTQYF
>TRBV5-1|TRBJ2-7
CASSWREGYEQYF
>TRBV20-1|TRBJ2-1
CSARDLLAGGLSSYNEQFF
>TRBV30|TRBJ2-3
CAWSLAGGTDTQYF
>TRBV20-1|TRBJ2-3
CSGTGARTDTQYF
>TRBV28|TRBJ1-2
CASSLVRTGGYTF
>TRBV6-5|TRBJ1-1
CASSYSPSTEAFF
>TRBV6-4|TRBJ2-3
CASSDSEGGRCPSTDTQYF
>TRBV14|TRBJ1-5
CASSPRTEDQPQHF